The 2 T cell receptor beta chains below all came from one sample that was sequenced in a study of T cells in Graves' hyperthyroidism and ophthalmopathy. Amplification of TCR beta CDR3 regions was performed using RNA transcripts as template. Initially, a first-round RT-PCR of the TCR CDR3 employed the HTBI primer set. One entry per CDR3 protein, called by TCRdb with MiXCR from the multiplex PCR reads. The sample contains 600,000 to 650,000 distinct CDR3 sequences, more than 20% of which appear only once. The sequencing input was blood. The receptors were sampled from a young man with Graves' ophthalmopathy.

The chain uses TRBV2 and TRBJ2-1; 8 bases are shared with TRBD2. The CDR3 has 14 amino acids. With 6 bases clipped from V and 6 bases from J, the junction kept 7 bases outside the gene matches. Germline CDR1 and CDR2: SNHLY and FYNNEI. In DNA, the CDR3 is TGTGCCAGCAGCCCGGCGGGGGGTCCCAATGAGCAGTTCTTC. This gives the protein CASSPAGGPNEQFF.

This clonotype was counted between two and nine times. This chain joins TRBV4-2 and TRBJ2-7, with 7 positions matching TRBD2. Germline V gene lookup returns CDR1 LGHNA and CDR2 YNFKEQ. The CDR3 is 14 residues long. The J segment lost 6 bases and the V segment lost 1 base, leaving 6 bases of the junction unmatched. CDR3 residues: CASSQGTSGGEQYF. DNA of the CDR3: TGTGCCAGCAGCCAAGGGACTAGTGGAGGCGAGCAGTACTTC.